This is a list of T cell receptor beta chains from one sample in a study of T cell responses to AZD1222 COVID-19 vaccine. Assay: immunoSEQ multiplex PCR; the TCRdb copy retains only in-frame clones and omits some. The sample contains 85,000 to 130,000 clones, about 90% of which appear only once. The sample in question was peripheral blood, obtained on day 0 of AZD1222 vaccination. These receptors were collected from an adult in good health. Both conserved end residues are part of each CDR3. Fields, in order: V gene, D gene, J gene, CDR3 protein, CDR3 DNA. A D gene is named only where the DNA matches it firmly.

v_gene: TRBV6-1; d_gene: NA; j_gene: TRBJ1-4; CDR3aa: CASSEQGSEKLFF; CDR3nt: TGTGCCAGCAGTGAACAGGGGTCTGAAAAACTGTTTTTT
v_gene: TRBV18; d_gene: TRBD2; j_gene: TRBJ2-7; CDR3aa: CASSPPSGGSTYEQYF; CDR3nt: TGTGCCAGCTCACCACCCTCGGGAGGCTCGACGTACGAGCAGTACTTC
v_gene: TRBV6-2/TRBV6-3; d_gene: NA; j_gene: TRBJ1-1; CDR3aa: CASSYWLQDTEAFF; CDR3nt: TGTGCCAGCAGTTACTGGCTGCAGGACACTGAAGCTTTCTTT
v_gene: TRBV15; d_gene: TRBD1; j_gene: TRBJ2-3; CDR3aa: CATSRTRGQGADTQYF; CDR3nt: TGTGCCACCAGCAGAACCAGGGGGCAGGGTGCAGATACGCAGTATTTT
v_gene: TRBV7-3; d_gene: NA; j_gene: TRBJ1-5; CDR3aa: CASSVRGGSNQPQHF; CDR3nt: TGTGCCAGCAGCGTCCGAGGGGGTAGCAATCAGCCCCAGCATTTT
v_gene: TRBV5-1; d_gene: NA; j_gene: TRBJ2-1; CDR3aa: CASSPTYNEQFF; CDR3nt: TGCGCCAGCAGCCCTACCTACAATGAGCAGTTCTTC
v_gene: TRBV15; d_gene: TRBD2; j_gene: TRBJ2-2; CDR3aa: CATSRGLAGGRNTGELFF; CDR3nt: TGTGCCACCAGCAGAGGGCTAGCGGGAGGCCGGAACACCGGGGAGCTGTTTTTT
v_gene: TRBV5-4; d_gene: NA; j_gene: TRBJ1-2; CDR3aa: CASSLDIGGYTF; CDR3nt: TGTGCCAGCAGCTTGGACATAGGAGGCTACACCTTC
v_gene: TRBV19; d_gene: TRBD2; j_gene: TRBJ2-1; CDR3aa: CASSILTRAGGNEQFF; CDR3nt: TGTGCCAGTAGTATACTAACCCGGGCGGGGGGGAATGAGCAGTTCTTC
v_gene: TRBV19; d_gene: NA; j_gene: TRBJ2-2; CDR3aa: CASSQDGAGELFF; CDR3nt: TGTGCCAGTAGCCAAGATGGCGCCGGGGAGCTGTTTTTT